The 19 T cell receptor beta chains reported below all come from one sample, sequenced in a study of shared clonotypes between healthy human individuals. The table came from immunoSEQ multiplex PCR; TCRdb's copy has only in-frame clones and leaves some out. The data contain around 2.1 million clones, approximately 94% of them seen just once; the ten biggest clones take up roughly 0.13%. Material for sequencing was naive CD4+ T cells sorted from blood. Subset reported: CD45RA+ positively selected. The receptors stem from a man aged 18-30 years in good health.

The J gene is TRBJ1-4, the V gene TRBV5-1; D remains ambiguous. This CDR3 region has 13 residues. The V end lost 0 bases, the J end lost 7 bases, and 7 bases lay between the germline ends. Germline CDR1 reads SGHRS; CDR2 reads YFSETQ. CDR3 region: CASSLAPTEKLFF. CDR3 sequence (DNA): TGCGCCAGCAGCTTGGCCCCGACTGAAAAACTGTTTTTT.

This clone was recorded only once. This chain links TRBV10-1 with TRBJ2-3, with D uncertain. This CDR3 comprises 16 residues. Germline V gives CDR1 WNHNN, CDR2 SYGVQD (reference sequence). The V end lost 0 bases, the J end lost 2 bases, and 12 bases lay between the germline ends. The CDR3 coding sequence is TGCGCCAGCAGTGAGTCGAAGTTAGGGTCCACAGATACGCAGTATTTT. This encodes CASSESKLGSTDTQYF.

The genes are TRBV10-2 and TRBJ2-7, with TRBD2 identical over 9 bases. The V gene's germline CDR1 is WSHSY and CDR2 SAAADI. V was pared by 8 bases and J by 6 bases, with 8 bases of the junction left unmatched. The CDR3 runs to 13 residues. CDR3 bases: TGCGCCAGCCGCGCGGGAGGGTGGCGCGAGCAGTACTTC. Its translation is CASRAGGWREQYF.

This chain joins TRBV7-2 and TRBJ2-7; 10 positions agree with TRBD2. CDR1 is SGHTA, CDR2 FQGNSA, per germline. This CDR3 spans 14 amino acids. J gave up 5 bases and V 6 bases, and 7 bases lay outside the gene matches. CDR3 residues: CASSRTSGTHEQYF. CDR3 coding DNA: TGTGCCAGCAGTCGAACTAGCGGGACCCACGAGCAGTACTTC.

The chain recombines TRBV4-2 with TRBJ2-2; a weak D match, TRBD2 (5 bases). V lost 0 bases to trimming and J lost 6 bases, with 11 bases between them. The CDR3 runs to 15 residues. CDR1 and CDR2 from the germline V gene are LGHNA and YNFKEQ. CDR3 loop: CASSQEPAAPGELFF. In DNA form, the CDR3 reads TGTGCCAGCAGCCAAGAGCCAGCGGCCCCCGGGGAGCTGTTTTTT.

This clone was counted a few times. The chain couples TRBV6-5 to TRBJ1-6, with 7 bases lining up with TRBD1. The CDR3 spans 15 residues. The V gene's germline CDR1 is MNHEY and CDR2 SVGAGI. Losses at the gene ends were 2 bases for V and 10 bases for J; bases not matched to a gene: 8. CDR3 residues: CASSYDQGEWSPLHF. CDR3 bases: TGTGCCAGCAGTTACGATCAGGGGGAGTGGTCACCCCTCCACTTT.

V gene TRBV5-1 combines with J gene TRBJ2-7; D tentatively reads TRBD1 or TRBD2 (5 bases each). V lost 7 bases, J lost 3 bases, and 11 bases lay in between. This CDR3 spans 12 amino acids. The germline V gene encodes CDR1 SGHRS and CDR2 YFSETQ. The CDR3 region is CASQGTNYEQYF. The DNA for the CDR3 is TGCGCCAGCCAAGGGACCAACTACGAGCAGTACTTC.

Worth noting for this clone: Other DNA sequences in this sample translate to the same CDR3. The chain links TRBV10-3 to TRBJ2-5; maybe TRBD2 (6 bases). The CDR3 extends over 13 amino acids. Germline CDR1 ENHRY, CDR2 SYGVKD. Trimming shortened V by 6 bases and J by 4 bases, and 12 bases separated the two germline ends. The CDR3 coding sequence is TGTGCCATCAGCGGAGGGGAAGGAGAGACCCAGTACTTC. Protein sequence: CAISGGEGETQYF.

The J gene is TRBJ2-1, the V gene TRBV7-9; D might be TRBD1 or TRBD2, each matching 5 bases. Trimming removed 4 bases from V and 0 bases from J, with 16 bases in between. The CDR3 has 17 residues. The germline CDR1 and CDR2 sequences are SEHNR and FQNEAQ (reference sequence). CDR3 sequence: CASSSKDWTSSYNEQFF. In DNA form, the CDR3 reads TGTGCCAGCAGCTCCAAGGACTGGACAAGCTCCTACAATGAGCAGTTCTTC.

The chain couples TRBV7-2 to TRBJ1-2; D possibly corresponds to TRBD1 (5 bases). V lost 0 bases to trimming and J lost 8 bases, with 13 bases between them. The CDR3 covers 14 residues. Germline CDR1 is SGHTA and CDR2 is FQGNSA. CDR3 protein: CASSLAWQGLGYTF. The CDR3 DNA is TGTGCCAGCAGCTTAGCGTGGCAGGGTCTGGGCTACACCTTC.

This sequence joins TRBV18 and TRBJ2-6; D unclear. Germline V gene lookup returns CDR1 KGHSH and CDR2 LQKENI. V was shortened by 2 bases and J by 4 bases, with 12 bases between the two germline ends. There are 16 residues in the CDR3. DNA for the CDR3: TGTGCCAGCTCACCATCCGGCGGAACGGGGGCCAACGTCCTGACTTTC. Translation: CASSPSGGTGANVLTF. The whole variable domain, filled in from reference TRBV18 and TRBJ2-6, reads NAGVMQNPRHLVRRRGQEARLRCSPMKGHSHVYWYRQLPEEGLKFMVYLQKENIIDESGMPKERFSAEFPKEGPSILRIQQVVRGDSAAYFCASSPSGGTGANVLTFGAGSRLTVL.

The chain carries TRBV5-1 and TRBJ2-5; 8 bases are shared with TRBD2. TRBJ2-7 matches the DNA end more closely, so the J call is doubtful. This CDR3 contains 16 residues. Germline CDR1 and CDR2: SGHRS and YFSETQ. The CDR3 bases are TGCGCCAGCAGCTTGGGACCGCGGGGGGCCCCCTACGAGCAGTACTTC. This encodes CASSLGPRGAPYEQYF.

This chain joins TRBV7-2 and TRBJ2-1; TRBD1 matches at 8 bases. The CDR3 has 13 amino acids. Germline CDR1 is SGHTA and CDR2 is FQGNSA. The V gene end was trimmed by 0 bases and the J gene end by 10 bases; junction bases not matched to a gene: 2. This CDR3 is CASSLARQGEQFF. CDR3 nucleotide sequence: TGTGCCAGCAGCTTAGCCCGACAGGGGGAGCAGTTCTTC.

The chain joins TRBV6-5 to TRBJ1-2; no clear D gene. Germline CDR1 and CDR2: MNHEY and SVGAGI. V was trimmed by 0 bases and J by 4 bases, leaving 12 bases between them. The CDR3 contains 15 residues. The CDR3 sequence: CASSYSSWTIYGYTF. Here the CDR3 DNA reads TGTGCCAGCAGTTACTCATCTTGGACCATCTATGGCTACACCTTC.

A single count supports this clone. The rearrangement uses TRBV2 and TRBJ2-7; D gene ambiguous. The CDR3 spans 16 residues. The V gene lost 6 bases and the J gene lost 6 bases, with 24 bases spanning the gap. Germline assignment: CDR1 SNHLY and CDR2 FYNNEI. CDR3 loop: CASRERPVPTWGEQYF. The CDR3, as DNA: TGTGCCAGCAGGGAAAGACCCGTCCCTACCTGGGGCGAGCAGTACTTC.

The chain has TRBV2 and TRBJ2-7, with TRBD2 matching over 8 bases. This CDR3 spans 14 amino acids. The J segment lost 1 base and the V segment lost 7 bases, leaving 6 bases of the junction unmatched. Germline values: CDR1 SNHLY, CDR2 FYNNEI. The CDR3 region has the DNA TGTGCCAGCACTCGCGGGGGGATTTCCTACGAGCAGTACTTC. Protein product: CASTRGGISYEQYF.

The V call is TRBV5-1, the J call TRBJ2-7; D could derive from TRBD1 or TRBD2 (5 bases each). With 4 bases removed from V and 2 bases from J, the gap between germline ends came to 16 bases. The CDR3 covers 15 residues. Germline values: CDR1 SGHRS, CDR2 YFSETQ. CDR3 sequence reads: CASSPTGRATYEQYF. The CDR3 DNA sequence: TGCGCCAGCAGCCCCACGGGACGGGCGACCTACGAGCAGTACTTC. Full variable domain (missing parts from reference TRBV5-1 and TRBJ2-7): KAGVTQTPRYLIKTRGQQVTLSCSPISGHRSVSWYQQTPGQGLQFLFEYFSETQRNKGNFPGRFSGRQFSNSRSEMNVSTLELGDSALYLCASSPTGRATYEQYFGPGTRLTVT.

This CDR3 is CASSNSGWRRTQYF. The CDR3 bases are TGTGCCAGCAGCAATAGCGGGTGGAGGCGGACCCAGTACTTC. The J gene is TRBJ2-5, the V gene TRBV7-2; 7 bases agree with TRBD2. The CDR3 contains 14 residues. Per germline, CDR1 SGHTA and CDR2 FQGNSA. The V and J ends lost 5 bases and 7 bases, in that order; junction bases with no gene match: 10.

The count of this clone is one. The V gene is TRBV6-1, the J gene TRBJ2-5; D is unresolved. CDR3 length: 15 residues. Germline CDR1 MNHNS, CDR2 SASEGT. V was cut by 6 bases and J by 3 bases, with 17 bases left in between. CDR3 DNA sequence: TGTGCCAGCAGGCCCCTGTGGTCGGCGGAAGAGACCCAGTACTTC. It encodes CASRPLWSAEETQYF.